These 8 T cell receptor beta chains originate from one sample sequenced in a study of cytomegalovirus exposure and HLA in healthy donors. The PCR had 60 Vbeta and 13 Jbeta primers. Sequencing used immunoSEQ multiplex PCR; TCRdb keeps in-frame clones, though not all of them. The repertoire holds about 160,000 clones, with roughly 84% as singletons. Material: PBMCs. The receptors derive from a man aged 50 or older in good health and CMV-seropositive.

This chain joins TRBV7-9 and TRBJ2-2; 7 bases fit TRBD2. CDR1 is SEHNR and CDR2 is FQNEAQ in the germline V gene (reference sequence). The CDR3 has 16 residues. The trim removed 5 bases at V and 7 bases at J, leaving 13 bases unmatched. The CDR3 is CASSPHRAGVIGELFF. DNA for the CDR3: TGTGCCAGCAGCCCCCATAGGGCGGGAGTAATCGGGGAGCTGTTTTTT. Complete variable domain (other parts from reference TRBV7-9 and TRBJ2-2): DTGVSQNPRHKITKRGQNVTFRCDPISEHNRLYWYRQTLGQGPEFLTYFQNEAQLEKSRLLSDRFSAERPKGSFSTLEIQRTEQGDSAMYLCASSPHRAGVIGELFFGEGSRLTVL.

This clone has a handful of counts. This chain uses TRBV30 with TRBJ1-1; 8 bases map to TRBD1. The V gene end was trimmed by 4 bases and the J gene end by 10 bases; junction bases not matched to a gene: 11. Germline V gene lookup returns CDR1 GTSNPN and CDR2 SVGIG (reference sequence). This CDR3 region has 13 residues. For the CDR3, the DNA is TGTGCCTGGATTCTCCAGGGGGCAGTAGGAGCTTTCTTT. Translated: CAWILQGAVGAFF.

The chain joins TRBV28 to TRBJ2-4, with D possibly being TRBD1 (6 bases). The V gene lost 5 bases and the J gene lost 2 bases, with 10 bases spanning the gap. The germline V gene has CDR1 MDHEN and CDR2 SYDVKM. This CDR3 comprises 14 residues. CDR3 nucleotides: TGTGCCAGCAGTGGGCAGGGGTCCAAAAACATTCAGTACTTC. It codes for CASSGQGSKNIQYF. The entire variable domain, with the rest obtained from reference TRBV28 and TRBJ2-4, is as follows: DVKVTQSSRYLVKRTGEKVFLECVQDMDHENMFWYRQDPGLGLRLIYFSYDVKMKEKGDIPEGYSVSREKKERFSLILESASTNQTSMYLCASSGQGSKNIQYFGAGTRLSVL.

This clone was detected only once. The CDR3 coding sequence is TGCGCCAGCAGTGAGGGAGGACAGCCCTACGAGCAGTACTTC. Translating it yields CASSEGGQPYEQYF. The chain joins TRBV10-1 to TRBJ2-7, with D perhaps matching TRBD1 (6 bases). The germline V gene encodes CDR1 WNHNN and CDR2 SYGVQD (reference sequence). The CDR3 runs 14 residues. Trimming pared 2 bases from V and 2 bases from J, leaving 10 bases between.

V is TRBV29-1 and J is TRBJ1-1, with 7 bases aligning to TRBD1. From germline, CDR1 is SQVTM and CDR2 ANQGSEA. The CDR3 runs 11 residues. The junction had 7 bases not matched to a gene; V was cut back by 7 bases and J by 8 bases. DNA for the CDR3: TGCAGCGGCTTGACAGGGTCCGAAGCTTTCTTT. Translating gives CSGLTGSEAFF.

The CDR3 loop is CASSLAGGGQETQYF. DNA for the CDR3: TGTGCCAGCAGTCTAGCGGGAGGAGGGCAAGAGACCCAGTACTTC. V and J are TRBV2 and TRBJ2-5, with 11 bases matching TRBD2. V lost 5 bases, J lost 2 bases, and 4 bases stayed unmatched. This CDR3 is built from 15 residues. The V gene's germline CDR1 is SNHLY and CDR2 FYNNEI.

The J gene is TRBJ1-5, the V gene TRBV19; 7 bases align to TRBD1. This CDR3 is 15 amino acids long. Germline lookup yields CDR1 LNHDA and CDR2 SQIVND (reference sequence). With V trimmed by 5 bases and J by 5 bases, 9 bases remained unmatched. CDR3 in DNA: TGTGCCAGTAGTGCTAGACAGGGCCGGGATCAGCCCCAGCATTTT. It codes for CASSARQGRDQPQHF.

For the CDR3, the DNA is TGTGCCAGCAGGGGCATGGATACGCAGTATTTT. This sequence encodes CASRGMDTQYF. This chain connects TRBV2 to TRBJ2-3, with D uncertain. With 6 bases removed from V and 6 bases from J, the gap between germline ends came to 7 bases. Germline V lookup: CDR1 SNHLY, CDR2 FYNNEI. The CDR3 contains 11 residues.